These 7 T cell receptor beta chains came from one sample sequenced in a study of T cells in Graves' hyperthyroidism and ophthalmopathy. Amplification targeted TCR beta CDR3 regions from RNA transcripts. The study used the HTBI primer set for a first-round RT-PCR of the TCR CDR3. TCRdb itself ran the multiplex PCR reads through MiXCR, one entry per CDR3 protein. The sample has 550,000 to 600,000 distinct CDR3 sequences; 40% to 55% are singletons. Sequenced material: peripheral blood or thyroid tissue (not recorded which). These TCRs come from an adult woman with Graves' disease, either hyperthyroidism or ophthalmopathy (not recorded which).

This clonotype was seen many times. This CDR3 is CSARDWGWGRPQPQHF. CDR3 DNA sequence: TGCAGTGCTAGAGATTGGGGATGGGGTCGGCCTCAGCCCCAGCATTTT. This chain uses TRBV20-1 with TRBJ1-5; D uncertain. V lost 0 bases to trimming and J lost 6 bases, with 18 bases between them. The germline V gene has CDR1 DFQATT and CDR2 SNEGSKA (reference sequence). CDR3 length: 16 residues.

This clonotype was seen a few times. CDR3 DNA: TGTGCCGGCCGGACAGGGGGCCGTGAAGCTTTCTTT. This encodes CAGRTGGREAFF. This chain uses TRBV2 with TRBJ1-1, with 11 positions matching TRBD1. CDR3 length equals 12 residues. The V and J ends lost 11 bases and 7 bases, in that order; junction bases with no gene match: 6. The germline V gene encodes CDR1 SNHLY and CDR2 FYNNEI.

The gene calls are TRBV7-9 and TRBJ1-1; D remains ambiguous. The CDR3 contains 15 residues. Per the germline V gene, CDR1 is SEHNR and CDR2 is FQNEAQ (reference sequence). The V and J ends lost 5 bases and 2 bases respectively, with 15 bases between them. CDR3 DNA sequence: TGTGCCAGCAGCCAGGAGTACGCTCTAAACACTGAAGCTTTCTTT. Its protein is CASSQEYALNTEAFF.

As regards this clonotype: One end of the junction is discordant with germline, which a read error may explain. This chain links TRBV2 with TRBJ1-3; 8 bases align to TRBD1. This CDR3 is built from 13 residues. CDR1 is SNHLY, CDR2 FYNNEI, per germline. The CDR3 spells CASSEGQGDAIYF. The CDR3 nucleotides read TGTGCCAGCAGCGAAGGACAGGGAGACGCCATATATTTT.

The table lists this clonotype with many counts. The chain couples TRBV6-1 to TRBJ1-2; D not certain. The CDR3 has 12 residues. V was shortened by 11 bases and J by 4 bases, with 14 bases between the two germline ends. Per the germline V gene, CDR1 is MNHNS and CDR2 is SASEGT. CDR3 nucleotides: TGTGCCGCCGGCTCGGTTATCTATGGCTACACCTTC. Protein sequence: CAAGSVIYGYTF.

V gene TRBV20-1 combines with J gene TRBJ1-2, with D perhaps matching TRBD1 (5 bases). The germline V gene encodes CDR1 DFQATT and CDR2 SNEGSKA (reference sequence). The CDR3 length is 15 residues. CDR3 amino acids: CSEQRAGGGDYGYTF. CDR3 nucleotide sequence: TGCAGCGAGCAGCGCGCGGGGGGAGGAGACTATGGCTACACCTTC.

This clonotype was observed a few times. This chain uses TRBV7-9 with TRBJ1-2, with a possible D match to TRBD1 (6 bases). V gave up 5 bases and J gave up 14 bases, with 21 bases separating them. This CDR3 is built from 13 residues. Germline V gene sequence: CDR1 SEHNR, CDR2 FQNEAQ (reference sequence). The CDR3 sequence: CASSDRQVPQTTF. The CDR3 DNA follows: TGTGCCAGCAGCGACCGACAGGTGCCCCAAACGACCTTC.